The 9 T cell receptor beta chains reported below all come from one sample, sequenced in a study of T cell responses to AZD1222 COVID-19 vaccine. Only in-frame clones appear in the TCRdb table, and some are missing; sequencing was by immunoSEQ multiplex PCR. The profile shows roughly 66,000 clones, roughly four fifths of them singletons. The sample was peripheral blood, taken on day 0 of AZD1222 vaccination. These receptors were taken from an adult in good health.

A remark on this clone: In the same sample, other DNA sequences code for this CDR3. The rearrangement links TRBV7-2 to TRBJ1-2; a possible D gene is TRBD1 (6 bases). V lost 4 bases and J lost 3, with 9 bases in between. Per the germline V gene, CDR1 is SGHTA and CDR2 is FQGNSA. The CDR3 contains 13 residues. The CDR3 region has the DNA TGTGCCAGCAGCTCGCAGGGGTACTATGGCTACACCTTC. Protein sequence: CASSSQGYYGYTF.

This chain joins TRBV9 and TRBJ1-2; D uncertain. The V end was cut by 1 base, the J end by 0 bases, with 10 bases between. The CDR3 contains 15 residues. Germline values: CDR1 SGDLS, CDR2 YYNGEE. This CDR3 reads CASSVSGRPNYGYTF. The CDR3 nucleotides read TGTGCCAGCAGCGTATCCGGACGGCCTAACTATGGCTACACCTTC. Using reference TRBV9 and TRBJ1-2 for the parts outside the CDR3, the full variable domain is DSGVTQTPKHLITATGQRVTLRCSPRSGDLSVYWYQQSLDQGLQFLIQYYNGEERAKGNILERFSAQQFPDLHSELNLSSLELGDSALYFCASSVSGRPNYGYTFGSGTRLTVV.

The gene calls are TRBV4-2 and TRBJ2-7, with 8 bases that match TRBD2. Germline CDR1 LGHNA, CDR2 YNFKEQ. After removal of 4 bases from V and 6 bases from J, the junction contained 14 bases not matched to a gene. The CDR3 sequence is 16 residues long. The CDR3 is CASSPVGSGGPGEQYF. The CDR3 region has the DNA TGTGCCAGCAGCCCCGTTGGAAGCGGGGGTCCCGGCGAGCAGTACTTC.

In its sample, this clone was seen once. The CDR3 DNA reads as TGCGCCAGCAGTGGGGCTGACGGATCACCCCTCCACTTT. The encoded protein is CASSGADGSPLHF. The rearrangement joins TRBV10-1 to TRBJ1-6; D uncertain. The CDR3 covers 13 residues. The germline V gene encodes CDR1 WNHNN and CDR2 SYGVQD (reference sequence). Deletions cut 4 bases from V and 10 bases from J, with 11 bases between.

The chain joins TRBV10-1 to TRBJ2-5; possible D gene TRBD1, 5 bases. CDR1 is WNHNN and CDR2 is SYGVQD in the germline V gene (reference sequence). V was shortened by 2 bases and J by 2 bases, with 9 bases between the two germline ends. The CDR3 extends over 14 amino acids. The CDR3 DNA sequence: TGCGCCAGCAGTGAGACGACAGCTCAAGAGACCCAGTACTTC. As protein: CASSETTAQETQYF.

This clone was observed a single time. The rearrangement joins TRBV4-3 to TRBJ2-5, with 11 nucleotides matching TRBD2. Germline CDR1 reads LGHNA; CDR2 reads YSLEER. V dropped 0 bases and J dropped 3; count of bases not matched to a gene: 9. CDR3 length equals 18 residues. DNA for the CDR3: TGCGCCAGCAGCCAAGATCCAATTCGGGGACTAGCGGAAGAGACCCAGTACTTC. Its translation: CASSQDPIRGLAEETQYF.

The CDR3 sequence is CASSALSSPGQPRTYNSPLHF. CDR3 coding DNA: TGTGCCAGTAGTGCTCTTTCCTCGCCGGGACAGCCGCGGACCTATAATTCACCCCTCCACTTT. This chain joins TRBV19 and TRBJ1-6; 7 bases match TRBD1. This CDR3 contains 21 residues. The germline V gene encodes CDR1 LNHDA and CDR2 SQIVND (reference sequence). The V segment lost 5 bases and the J segment 2 bases; nucleotides outside the gene matches: 21.

The V and J genes are TRBV29-1 and TRBJ2-2; TRBD2 might be the D (5 bases). V lost 5 bases, J lost 4 bases, and 11 bases lay in between. Germline V lookup: CDR1 SQVTM, CDR2 ANQGSEA. CDR3 length equals 13 residues. CDR3: CSVSLAGTGELFF. The CDR3 DNA follows: TGCAGCGTTAGCCTAGCCGGCACCGGGGAGCTGTTTTTT.

V usage is TRBV4-3 and J usage is TRBJ1-4, with D maybe TRBD1 (6 bases). This CDR3 is 14 amino acids long. Germline values: CDR1 LGHNA, CDR2 YSLEER. V was pared by 0 bases and J by 6 bases, with 8 bases between. CDR3 coding DNA: TGCGCCAGCAGCCAAGAGCGGACAGATGAAAAACTGTTTTTT. It yields the protein CASSQERTDEKLFF.